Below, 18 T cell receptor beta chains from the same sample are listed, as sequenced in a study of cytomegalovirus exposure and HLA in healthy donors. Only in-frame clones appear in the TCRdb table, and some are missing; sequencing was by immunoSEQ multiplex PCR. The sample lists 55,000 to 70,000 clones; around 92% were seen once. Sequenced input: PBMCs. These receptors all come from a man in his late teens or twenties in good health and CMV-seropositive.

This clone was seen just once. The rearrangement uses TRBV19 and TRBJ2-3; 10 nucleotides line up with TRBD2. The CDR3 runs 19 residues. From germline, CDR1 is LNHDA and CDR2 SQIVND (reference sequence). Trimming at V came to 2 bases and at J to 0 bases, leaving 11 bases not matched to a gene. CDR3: CASSIKSAGGLGSTDTQYF. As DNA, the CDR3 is TGTGCCAGTAGTATAAAGTCAGCGGGAGGGCTCGGTAGCACAGATACGCAGTATTTT.

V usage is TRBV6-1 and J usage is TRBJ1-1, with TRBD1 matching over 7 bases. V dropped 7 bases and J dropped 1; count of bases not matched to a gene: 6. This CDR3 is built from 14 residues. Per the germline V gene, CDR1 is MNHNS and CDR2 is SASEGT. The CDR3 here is CASIGDRKNTEAFF. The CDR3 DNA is TGTGCCAGCATTGGGGACAGAAAGAACACTGAAGCTTTCTTT.

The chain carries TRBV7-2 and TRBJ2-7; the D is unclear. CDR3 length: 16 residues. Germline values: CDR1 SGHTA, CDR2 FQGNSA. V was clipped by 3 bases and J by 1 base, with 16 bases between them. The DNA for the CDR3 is TGTGCCAGCAGCTTTGCTGGCGGAGACCTATCCTACGAGCAGTACTTC. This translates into CASSFAGGDLSYEQYF.

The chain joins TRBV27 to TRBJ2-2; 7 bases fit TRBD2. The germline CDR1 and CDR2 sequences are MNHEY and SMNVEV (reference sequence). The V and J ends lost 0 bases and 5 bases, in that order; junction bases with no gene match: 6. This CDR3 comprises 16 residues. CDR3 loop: CASSLSGRELTGELFF. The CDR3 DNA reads TGTGCCAGCAGTTTATCGGGGCGGGAGTTGACCGGGGAGCTGTTTTTT.

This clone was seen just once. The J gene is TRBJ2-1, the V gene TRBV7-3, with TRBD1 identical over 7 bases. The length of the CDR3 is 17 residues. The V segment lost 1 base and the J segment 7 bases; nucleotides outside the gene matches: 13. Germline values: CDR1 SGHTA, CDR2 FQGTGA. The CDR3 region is CASSLNPYRGEENEQFF. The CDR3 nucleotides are TGTGCCAGCAGCTTAAATCCATACAGGGGTGAGGAGAATGAGCAGTTCTTC. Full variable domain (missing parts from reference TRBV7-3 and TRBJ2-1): GAGVSQTPSNKVTEKGKYVELRCDPISGHTALYWYRQSLGQGPEFLIYFQGTGAADDSGLPNDRFFAVRPEGSVSTLKIQRTERGDSAVYLCASSLNPYRGEENEQFFGPGTRLTVL.

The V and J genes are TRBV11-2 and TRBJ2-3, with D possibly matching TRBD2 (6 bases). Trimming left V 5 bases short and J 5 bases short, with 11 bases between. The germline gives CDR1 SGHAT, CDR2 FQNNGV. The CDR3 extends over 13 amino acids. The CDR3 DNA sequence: TGTGCCAGCAGCGGGGGGACGGGAGATACGCAGTATTTT. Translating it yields CASSGGTGDTQYF. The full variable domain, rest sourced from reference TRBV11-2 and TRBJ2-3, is EAGVAQSPRYKIIEKRQSVAFWCNPISGHATLYWYQQILGQGPKLLIQFQNNGVVDDSQLPKDRFSAERLKGVDSTLKIQPAKLEDSAVYLCASSGGTGDTQYFGPGTRLTVL.

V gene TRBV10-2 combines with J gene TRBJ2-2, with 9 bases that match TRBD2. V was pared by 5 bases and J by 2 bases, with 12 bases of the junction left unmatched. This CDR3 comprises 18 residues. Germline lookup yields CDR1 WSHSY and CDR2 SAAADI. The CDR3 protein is CASSSRLAGEVNTGELFF. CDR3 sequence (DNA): TGCGCCAGCAGTTCCCGGTTAGCGGGAGAAGTTAACACCGGGGAGCTGTTTTTT.

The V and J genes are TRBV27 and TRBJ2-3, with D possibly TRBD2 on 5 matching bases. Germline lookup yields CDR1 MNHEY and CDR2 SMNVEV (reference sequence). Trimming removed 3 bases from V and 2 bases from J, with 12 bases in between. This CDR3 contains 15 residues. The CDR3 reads CASSLSAAYTDTQYF. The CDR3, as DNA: TGTGCCAGCAGTTTGTCAGCGGCATACACAGATACGCAGTATTTT.

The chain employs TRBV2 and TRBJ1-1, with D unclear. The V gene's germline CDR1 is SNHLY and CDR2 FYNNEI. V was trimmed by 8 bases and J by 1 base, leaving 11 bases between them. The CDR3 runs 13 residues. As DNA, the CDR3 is TGTGCCAGCCGACCCCGGGGGAACACTGAAGCTTTCTTT. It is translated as CASRPRGNTEAFF.

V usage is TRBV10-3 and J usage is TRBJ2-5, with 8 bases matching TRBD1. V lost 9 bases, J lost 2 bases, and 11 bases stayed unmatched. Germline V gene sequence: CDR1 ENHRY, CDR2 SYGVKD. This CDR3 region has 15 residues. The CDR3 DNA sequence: TGTGCCATTTCAGGGGGCCGGGGGATTCAAGAGACCCAGTACTTC. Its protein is CAISGGRGIQETQYF.

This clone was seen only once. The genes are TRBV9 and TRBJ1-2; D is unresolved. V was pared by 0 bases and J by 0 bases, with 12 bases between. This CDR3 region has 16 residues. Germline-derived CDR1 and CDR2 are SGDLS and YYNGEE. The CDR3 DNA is TGTGCCAGCAGCGTAGGTGGCGGCTTAGCTAACTATGGCTACACCTTC. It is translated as CASSVGGGLANYGYTF.

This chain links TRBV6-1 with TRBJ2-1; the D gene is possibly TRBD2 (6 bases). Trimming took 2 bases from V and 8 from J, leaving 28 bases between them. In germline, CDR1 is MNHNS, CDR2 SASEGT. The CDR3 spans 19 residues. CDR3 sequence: CASSEMARIAVPERDEQFF. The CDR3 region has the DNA TGTGCCAGCAGTGAAATGGCGAGAATAGCGGTCCCCGAGAGGGATGAGCAGTTCTTC.

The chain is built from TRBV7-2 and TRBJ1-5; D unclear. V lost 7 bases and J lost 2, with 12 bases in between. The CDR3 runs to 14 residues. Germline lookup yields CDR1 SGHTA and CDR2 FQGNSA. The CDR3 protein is CASTEGYGNQPQHF. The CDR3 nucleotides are TGTGCCAGCACCGAGGGCTACGGCAATCAGCCCCAGCATTTT.

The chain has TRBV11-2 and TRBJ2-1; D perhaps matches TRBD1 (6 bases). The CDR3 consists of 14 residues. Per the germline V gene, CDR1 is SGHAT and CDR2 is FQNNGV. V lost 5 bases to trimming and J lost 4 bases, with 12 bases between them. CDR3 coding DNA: TGTGCCAGCAGCACAAGAGGGGGTTACAATGAGCAGTTCTTC. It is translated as CASSTRGGYNEQFF.

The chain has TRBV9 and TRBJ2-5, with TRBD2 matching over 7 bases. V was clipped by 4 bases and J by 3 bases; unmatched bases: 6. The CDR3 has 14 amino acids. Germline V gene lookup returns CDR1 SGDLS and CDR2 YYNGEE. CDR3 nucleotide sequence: TGTGCCAGCAGCTCGATGGGGGGGGAAGAGACCCAGTACTTC. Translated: CASSSMGGEETQYF.

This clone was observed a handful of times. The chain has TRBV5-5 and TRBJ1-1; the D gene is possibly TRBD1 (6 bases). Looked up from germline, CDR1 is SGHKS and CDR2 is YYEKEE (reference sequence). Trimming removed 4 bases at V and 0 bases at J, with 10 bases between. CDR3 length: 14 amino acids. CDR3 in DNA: TGTGCCAGCAGCCGCCAGGGGTTGAACACTGAAGCTTTCTTT. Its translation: CASSRQGLNTEAFF.

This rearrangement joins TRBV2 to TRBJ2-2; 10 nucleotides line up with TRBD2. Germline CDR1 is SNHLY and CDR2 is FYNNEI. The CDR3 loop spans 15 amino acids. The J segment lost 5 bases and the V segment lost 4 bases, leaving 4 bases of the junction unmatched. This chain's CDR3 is CASSVSAGGTGELFF. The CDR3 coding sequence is TGTGCCAGCAGTGTATCAGCGGGAGGGACCGGGGAGCTGTTTTTT. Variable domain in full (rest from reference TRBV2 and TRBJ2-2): EPEVTQTPSHQVTQMGQEVILRCVPISNHLYFYWYRQILGQKVEFLVSFYNNEISEKSEIFDDQFSVERPDGSNFTLKIRSTKLEDSAMYFCASSVSAGGTGELFFGEGSRLTVL.

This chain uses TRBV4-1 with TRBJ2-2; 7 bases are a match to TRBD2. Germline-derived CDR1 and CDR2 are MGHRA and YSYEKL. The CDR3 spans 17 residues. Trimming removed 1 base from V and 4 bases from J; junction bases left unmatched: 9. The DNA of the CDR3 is TGCGCCAGCAGCCAAGCGGGGCGAGGGGAGGGCACCGGGGAGCTGTTTTTT. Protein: CASSQAGRGEGTGELFF.